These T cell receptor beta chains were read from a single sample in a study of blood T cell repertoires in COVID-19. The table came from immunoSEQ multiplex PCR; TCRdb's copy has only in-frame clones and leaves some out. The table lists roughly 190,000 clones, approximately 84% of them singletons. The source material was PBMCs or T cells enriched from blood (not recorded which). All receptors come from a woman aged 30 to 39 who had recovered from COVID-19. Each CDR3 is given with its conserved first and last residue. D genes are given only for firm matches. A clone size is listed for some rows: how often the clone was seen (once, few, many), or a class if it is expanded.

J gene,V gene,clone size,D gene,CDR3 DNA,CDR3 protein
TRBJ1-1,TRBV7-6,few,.,TGTGCCAGCAGCGGGGGGGGGCCCGGACGGACCACTGAAGCTTTCTTT,CASSGGGPGRTTEAFF
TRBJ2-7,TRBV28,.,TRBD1,TGTGCCAGCAGTCCCCGGACAGGGGGCTACGAGCAGTACTTC,CASSPRTGGYEQYF
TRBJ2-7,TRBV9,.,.,TGTGCCAGCAGCGTAGATTCAGGATTCGAGCAGTACTTC,CASSVDSGFEQYF
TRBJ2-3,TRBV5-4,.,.,TGTGCCAGCAGCTTGGCGCGGGATCCCACAGATACGCAGTATTTT,CASSLARDPTDTQYF
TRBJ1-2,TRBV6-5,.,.,TGTGCCAGCAGTTCCGGGACATTTGATGGCTACACCTTC,CASSSGTFDGYTF
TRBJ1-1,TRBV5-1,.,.,TGCGCCAGCAGCTCCGGTTTGGGGGGAAACACTGAAGCTTTCTTT,CASSSGLGGNTEAFF
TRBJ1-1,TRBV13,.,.,TGTGCCAGCGGAGGTGCACAGGGAGACATGAACACTGAAGCTTTCTTT,CASGGAQGDMNTEAFF
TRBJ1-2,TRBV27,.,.,TGTGCCAGCAGTAGGACGAGGGTCAATGGCTACACCTTC,CASSRTRVNGYTF
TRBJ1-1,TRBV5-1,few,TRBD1,TGCGCCAGCAGCCCGGGACAGCCAAGAAACACTGAAGCTTTCTTT,CASSPGQPRNTEAFF
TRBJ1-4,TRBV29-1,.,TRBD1,TGCAGCGTTAGACAGGGTTCTGAAAAACTGTTTTTT,CSVRQGSEKLFF
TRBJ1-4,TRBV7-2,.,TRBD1,TGTGCCAGCAGTAGACAGGGGGCTACTAATGAAAAACTGTTTTTT,CASSRQGATNEKLFF
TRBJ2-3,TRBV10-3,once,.,TGTGCCATCAGTGAGCGAGTCACAGATACGCAGTATTTT,CAISERVTDTQYF
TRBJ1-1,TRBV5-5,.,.,TGTGCCAGCAGCTTGGCGACACAGGGTTTTGAAGCTTTCTTT,CASSLATQGFEAFF
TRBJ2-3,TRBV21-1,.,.,TGTGCCAGCAGCAAAGGGACATGGACAGATACGCAGTATTTT,CASSKGTWTDTQYF
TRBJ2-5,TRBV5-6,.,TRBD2,TGTGCCAGCAGCTTGGGGACTAGCGGGCCCCCGGGGGAGACCCAGTACTTC,CASSLGTSGPPGETQYF
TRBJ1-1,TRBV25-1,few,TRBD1,TGTGCCAGTCGACAGGGGGCATTGACTGAAGCTTTCTTT,CASRQGALTEAFF
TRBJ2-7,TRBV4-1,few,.,TGCGCCAGCAGCCAAAGGGACACCTTCTACGAGCAGTACTTC,CASSQRDTFYEQYF
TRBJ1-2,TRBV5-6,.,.,TGTGCCAGCAGCTTGGCCGAGCACTATGGCTACACCTTC,CASSLAEHYGYTF
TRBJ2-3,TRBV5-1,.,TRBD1,TGCGCCAGTTTACAGGGGCACTCTAGCACAGATACGCAGTATTTT,CASLQGHSSTDTQYF
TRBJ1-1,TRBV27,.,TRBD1,TGTGCCAGCAGTTTATCGACAGGGGGGACTGAAGCTTTCTTT,CASSLSTGGTEAFF
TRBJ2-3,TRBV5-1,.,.,TGCGCCAGCAGCCCCCTCAGCCCAACCGGGTTATTGTATTTT,CASSPLSPTGLLYF
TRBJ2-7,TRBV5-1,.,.,TGCGCCAGCAGCTTAACCGGGGTCGGCTGGAGGGAGCAGTACTTC,CASSLTGVGWREQYF
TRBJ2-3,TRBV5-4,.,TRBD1,TGTGCCAGCAGGATGGACAGGGGCAATGGAGATACGCAGTATTTT,CASRMDRGNGDTQYF
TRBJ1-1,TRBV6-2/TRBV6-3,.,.,TGTGCCAGCAGTTTCAGGGGTGGGAACACTGAAGCTTTCTTT,CASSFRGGNTEAFF
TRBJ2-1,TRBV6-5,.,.,TGTGCCAGCGAGGACATCTTCTACAATGAGCAGTTCTTC,CASEDIFYNEQFF
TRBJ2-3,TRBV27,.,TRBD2,TGTGCCAGCAGTTTTGGAACTAGCGGCACAGATACGCAGTATTTT,CASSFGTSGTDTQYF
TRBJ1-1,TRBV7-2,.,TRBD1,TGTGCCAGCAGTCCCGCCCCCGGACAGGGGGTTGGAGCTTTCTTT,CASSPAPGQGVGAFF
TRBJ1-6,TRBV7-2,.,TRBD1,TGTGCCAGCAGCAAGTCCTTGGACAGGGGGAATTCACCCCTCCACTTT,CASSKSLDRGNSPLHF
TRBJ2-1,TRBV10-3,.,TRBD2,TGTGCCATCAGTGAGCCACGAGCGGGGGGCCATGAGCAGTTCTTC,CAISEPRAGGHEQFF
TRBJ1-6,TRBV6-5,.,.,TGTGCCAGCAGTTCCCAGACAGGTCTTAGTAATTCACCCCTCCACTTT,CASSSQTGLSNSPLHF
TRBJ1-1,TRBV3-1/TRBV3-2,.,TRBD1,TGTGCCAGCAGCCAAGGGGACAGGGGTGGTACTGAAGCTTTCTTT,CASSQGDRGGTEAFF
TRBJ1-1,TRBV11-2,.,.,TGTGCCAGCAGCTTAGATACAGGAGAAGCTTTCTTT,CASSLDTGEAFF
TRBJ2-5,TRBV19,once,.,TGTGCCAGTAGTATCCCAGGGGTAGGAATCCAAGAGACCCAGTACTTC,CASSIPGVGIQETQYF
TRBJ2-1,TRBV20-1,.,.,TGCAGTGCTAGTTTGGGGGCGTTTGATGAGCAGTTCTTC,CSASLGAFDEQFF
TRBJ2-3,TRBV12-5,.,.,TGTGCTAGTTCAAAGAGGGCAGATACGCAGTATTTT,CASSKRADTQYF
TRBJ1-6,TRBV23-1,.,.,TGCGCCAGCACCCGAAGTAACACCAATTCACCCCTCCACTTT,CASTRSNTNSPLHF
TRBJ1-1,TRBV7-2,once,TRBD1,TGTGCCAGCAGCTTATTAAGGGTAGATGGGACAGGGAGGTCTGAAGCTTTCTTT,CASSLLRVDGTGRSEAFF
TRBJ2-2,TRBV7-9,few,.,TGTGCCAGCAGCTTTTCGGGGGGCCTCACCGGGGAGCTGTTTTTT,CASSFSGGLTGELFF
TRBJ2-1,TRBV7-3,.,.,TGTGCCAGCAGCTTGGAGAGCGGAACCTACAATGAGCAGTTCTTC,CASSLESGTYNEQFF
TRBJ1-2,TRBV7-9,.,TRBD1,TGTGCCAGCAGCTTAGCGCGACAGGGGCCCTATGGCTACACCTTC,CASSLARQGPYGYTF
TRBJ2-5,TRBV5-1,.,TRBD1,TGCGCCAGCAGCCCCCCCGGGACAGAGGAGACCCAGTACTTC,CASSPPGTEETQYF
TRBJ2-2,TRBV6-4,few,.,TGTGCCAGCAGACAGAACACCGGGGAGCTGTTTTTT,CASRQNTGELFF
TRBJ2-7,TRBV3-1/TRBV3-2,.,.,TGTGCCAGCAGCCCCGGGGGGCGGCCCTACGAGCAGTACTTC,CASSPGGRPYEQYF
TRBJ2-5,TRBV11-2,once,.,TGTGCCAGCAGCCCCGGAGGTGCCAGTTCTCAGTACTTC,CASSPGGASSQYF
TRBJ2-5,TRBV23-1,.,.,TGCGCCAGCAGTCGAAAATCGCGAGAGACCCAGTACTTC,CASSRKSRETQYF
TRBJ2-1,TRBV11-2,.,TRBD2,TGTGCCAGCAGCCCGACTAGCGGCTCCTACAATGAGCAGTTCTTC,CASSPTSGSYNEQFF
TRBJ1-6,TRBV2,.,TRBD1,TGTGCCAGCACCCAACAGGGGGCGAGAGGGAATTCACCCCTCCACTTT,CASTQQGARGNSPLHF
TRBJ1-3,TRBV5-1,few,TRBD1,TGCGCCAGCAGCAATGAATCACCGGGACAGCTTGGAAACACCATATATTTT,CASSNESPGQLGNTIYF
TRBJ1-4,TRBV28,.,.,TGTGCCAGCAGCCCTGCAGGGTGGGCGGCTAATGAAAAACTGTTTTTT,CASSPAGWAANEKLFF
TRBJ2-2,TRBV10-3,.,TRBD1,TGTGCCATCAGACCTGGACAGGGTGAAACCGGGGAGCTGTTTTTT,CAIRPGQGETGELFF
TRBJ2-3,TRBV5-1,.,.,TGCGCCAGCAGCCGCGAGGCAGGGGCATTCACAGATACGCAGTATTTT,CASSREAGAFTDTQYF
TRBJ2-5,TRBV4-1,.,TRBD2,TGCGCCAGCAGCCAAGAACTAGCGGAGACCCAGTACTTC,CASSQELAETQYF
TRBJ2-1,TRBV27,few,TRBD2,TGTGCCAGCAGTTTACGGCGGGGGTACAATGAGCAGTTCTTC,CASSLRRGYNEQFF
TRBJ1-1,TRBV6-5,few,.,TGTGCCAGCAGCCCCACAGGGCGGAACACTGAAGCTTTCTTT,CASSPTGRNTEAFF
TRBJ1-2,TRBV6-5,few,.,TGTGCCAGCAGTTCCCAGCCAGGGGTTAACTATGGCTACACCTTC,CASSSQPGVNYGYTF
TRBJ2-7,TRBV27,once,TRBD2,TGTGCCAGCAGTCCTCTAGCGGGCCCCGGGTACGAGCAGTACTTC,CASSPLAGPGYEQYF
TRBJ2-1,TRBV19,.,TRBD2,TGTGCCATCAGTCGCGGGAGCAACAATGAGCAGTTCTTC,CAISRGSNNEQFF